Only one count was recorded for the clone carrying this T cell receptor (beta chain). Its antigen is undetermined. Method: immunoSEQ multiplex PCR; TCRdb's copy keeps in-frame clones and lacks some. The table has 30,000 or so clones, roughly two thirds seen once. The length of the CDR3 is 17 residues. Germline V gene lookup returns CDR1 LGHNA and CDR2 YSLEER. Trimming removed 0 bases from V and 1 base from J; junction bases left unmatched: 7. The data originate from a study of vaccination effects on CD4 cells after COVID-19. Sequencing followed a ViraFEST assay step that expanded antigen-specific CD4+ T cells with viral peptide pools. It was after more than nine days of culture that CD4+ T cells were isolated.

The input for sequencing was CD4+ T cells from PBMCs cultured with HCoV-229E spike peptides, taken before COVID-19 vaccination. The TCR sequence derives from a human donor who received a COVID-19 vaccine. The chain uses TRBV4-3 and TRBJ1-2; 8 nucleotides agree with TRBD1. The CDR3: CASSQEPGGFSNYGYTF. In DNA, the CDR3 is TGCGCCAGCAGCCAAGAACCAGGGGGCTTCAGTAACTATGGCTACACCTTC.